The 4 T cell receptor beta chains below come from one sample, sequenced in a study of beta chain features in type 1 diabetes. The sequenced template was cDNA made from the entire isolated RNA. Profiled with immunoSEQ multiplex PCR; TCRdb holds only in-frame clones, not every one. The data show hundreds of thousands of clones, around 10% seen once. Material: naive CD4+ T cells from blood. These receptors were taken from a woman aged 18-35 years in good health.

The CDR3 here is CAISESRTPSTDTQYF. CDR3 nucleotides: TGTGCCATCAGTGAGTCGAGGACACCTAGCACAGATACGCAGTATTTT. The chain is built from TRBV10-3 and TRBJ2-3; weak D call: TRBD1 (5 bases). V shed 0 bases and J shed 0 bases, with 10 bases lying between them. The CDR3 covers 16 residues. Germline V gene data show CDR1 as ENHRY and CDR2 as SYGVKD.

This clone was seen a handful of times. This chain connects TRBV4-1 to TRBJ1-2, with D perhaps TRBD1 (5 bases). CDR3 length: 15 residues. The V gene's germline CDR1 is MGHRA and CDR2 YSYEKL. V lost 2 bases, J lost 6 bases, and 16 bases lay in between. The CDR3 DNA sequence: TGCGCCAGCAGCCAACCAGGGATTGGCGTAAATGGCTACACCTTC. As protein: CASSQPGIGVNGYTF.

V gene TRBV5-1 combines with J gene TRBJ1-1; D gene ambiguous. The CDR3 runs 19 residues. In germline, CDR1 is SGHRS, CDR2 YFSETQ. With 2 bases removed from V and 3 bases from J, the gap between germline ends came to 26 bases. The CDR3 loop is CASSLRRVIVLGSDTEAFF. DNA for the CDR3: TGCGCCAGCAGCTTACGACGGGTAATCGTTTTAGGTTCGGACACTGAAGCTTTCTTT.

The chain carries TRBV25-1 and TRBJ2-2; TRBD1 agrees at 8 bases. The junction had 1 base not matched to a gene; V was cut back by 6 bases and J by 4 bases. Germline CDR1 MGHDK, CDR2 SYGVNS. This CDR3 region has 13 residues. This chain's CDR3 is CASRDRVTGELFF. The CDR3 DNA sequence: TGTGCCAGCAGGGACAGGGTCACCGGGGAGCTGTTTTTT.